One and the same sample provided the 2 T cell receptor beta chains below, sequenced in a study of cytomegalovirus exposure and HLA in healthy donors. It was with 60 Vbeta and 13 Jbeta primers that the PCR ran. This table comes from immunoSEQ multiplex PCR, and its TCRdb copy is limited to in-frame clones, with some not included. Here the sample spans some 140,000 clones, 70% to 75% being singletons. Sequencing input: PBMCs. The source is a woman aged 35 to 49 in good health and CMV-seronegative.

This sequence joins TRBV5-6 and TRBJ1-1; perhaps TRBD1 as D (5 bases). Trimming stripped 0 bases from V and 11 bases from J, with 14 bases between. The CDR3 runs 13 residues. CDR1 and CDR2 (germline): SGHDT, YYEEEE. CDR3 nucleotides: TGTGCCAGCAGCTTGGCTCAGGGCGTCCACGCTTTCTTT. Translated, it gives CASSLAQGVHAFF.

The chain links TRBV5-4 to TRBJ2-7; 13 bases align to TRBD2. V shed 6 bases, J shed 5 bases, and the junction held 11 bases outside the gene matches. Germline loops: CDR1 SGHNT, CDR2 YYREEE (reference sequence). The CDR3 has 16 amino acids. CDR3 amino acids: CASKGTSGVGRDEQYF. The CDR3 region has the DNA TGTGCCAGCAAGGGGACTAGCGGGGTGGGTCGGGACGAGCAGTACTTC.